This T cell receptor (beta chain) emerged from a study of blood T cell repertoires in COVID-19. As for the study in general: COVID-19 samples collected from the United States, Italy and Spain covered acute and convalescent phases. Sources were T cells, B-cell-depleted T cells, or PBMCs; the material itself was cDNA or gDNA.

From germline, CDR1 is SGHTS and CDR2 YDEGEE. The CDR3 has 16 amino acids. V dropped 3 bases and J dropped 3 bases, with 17 bases sitting between them. Original data processing: Reference gene primer amplification gave nucleated cell count estimates. TCRdb keeps only in-frame clones here, not all; method: immunoSEQ multiplex PCR. For V, J and clone size, that table is used; D and trimming come from the DNA. The profile shows approximately 200,000 clones, 80% to 90% of them singletons. This TCR was sampled from a woman in her forties or fifties with acute or convalescent COVID-19. V is TRBV5-8 and J is TRBJ2-3; D may be TRBD1 (6 bases). The source material was peripheral blood. The CDR3 DNA reads TGTGCCAGCAGCTCTCAATGGGCAGGGGAGACAGATACGCAGTATTTT. Translating gives CASSSQWAGETDTQYF.